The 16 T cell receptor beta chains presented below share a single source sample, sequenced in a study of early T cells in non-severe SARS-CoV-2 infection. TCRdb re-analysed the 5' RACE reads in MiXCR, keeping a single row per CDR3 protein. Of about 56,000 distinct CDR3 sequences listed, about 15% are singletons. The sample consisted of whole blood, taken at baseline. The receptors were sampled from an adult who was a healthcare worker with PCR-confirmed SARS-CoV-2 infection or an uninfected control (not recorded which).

The CDR3, as DNA: TGTGCCAGCAGCCTCTGGCGGGAGTCAGATACGCAGTATTTT. It translates to CASSLWRESDTQYF. This chain connects TRBV4-2 to TRBJ2-3; 7 positions agree with TRBD2. CDR1 is LGHNA and CDR2 is YNFKEQ in the germline V gene. V trimming: 4 bases; J trimming: 4 bases; junction bases outside the gene matches: 5. The CDR3 runs to 14 residues.

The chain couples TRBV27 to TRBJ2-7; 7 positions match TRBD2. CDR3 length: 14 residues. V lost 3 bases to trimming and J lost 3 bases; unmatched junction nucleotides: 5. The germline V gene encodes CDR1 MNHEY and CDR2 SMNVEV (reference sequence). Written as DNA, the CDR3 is TGTGCCAGCAGTTTGTCGGGGACTAACTACGAGCAGTACTTC. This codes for CASSLSGTNYEQYF.

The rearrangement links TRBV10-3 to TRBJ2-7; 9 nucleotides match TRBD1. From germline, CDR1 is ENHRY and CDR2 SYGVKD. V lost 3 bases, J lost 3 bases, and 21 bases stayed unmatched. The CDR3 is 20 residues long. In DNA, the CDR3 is TGTGCCATCAGTGATCCGGGACAGGGCTCCCAAAGCGGGGTCTACTACGAGCAGTACTTC. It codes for CAISDPGQGSQSGVYYEQYF.

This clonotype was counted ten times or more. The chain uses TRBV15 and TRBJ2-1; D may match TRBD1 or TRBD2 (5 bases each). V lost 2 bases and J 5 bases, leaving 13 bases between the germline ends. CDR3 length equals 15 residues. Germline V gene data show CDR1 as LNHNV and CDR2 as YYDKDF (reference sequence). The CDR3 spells CATSRLGGDDNEQFF. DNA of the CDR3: TGTGCCACCAGCAGACTTGGTGGGGACGACAATGAGCAGTTCTTC. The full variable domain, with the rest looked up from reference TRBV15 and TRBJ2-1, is DAMVIQNPRYQVTQFGKPVTLSCSQTLNHNVMYWYQQKSSQAPKLLFHYYDKDFNNEADTPDNFQSRRPNTSFCFLDIRSPGLGDTAMYLCATSRLGGDDNEQFFGPGTRLTVL.

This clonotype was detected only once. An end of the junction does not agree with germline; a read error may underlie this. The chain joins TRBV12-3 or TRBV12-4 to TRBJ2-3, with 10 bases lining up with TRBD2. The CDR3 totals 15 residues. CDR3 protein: CVSSSERGGRNTQYF. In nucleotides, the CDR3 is TGTGTCAGCAGTTCCGAGCGGGGGGGCCGAAATACGCAGTATTTT.

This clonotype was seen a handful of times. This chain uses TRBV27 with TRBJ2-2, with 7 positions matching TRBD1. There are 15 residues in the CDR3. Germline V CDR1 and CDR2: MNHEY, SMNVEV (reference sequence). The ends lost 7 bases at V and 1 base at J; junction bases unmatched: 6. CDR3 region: CASKRSGGNTGELFF. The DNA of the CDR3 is TGTGCCAGCAAAAGGTCAGGGGGGAACACCGGGGAGCTGTTTTTT.

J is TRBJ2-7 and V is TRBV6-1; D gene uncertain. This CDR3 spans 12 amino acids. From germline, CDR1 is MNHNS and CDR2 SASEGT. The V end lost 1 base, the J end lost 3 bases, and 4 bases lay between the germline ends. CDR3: CASSEGIYEQYF. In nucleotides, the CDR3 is TGTGCCAGCAGTGAAGGTATCTACGAGCAGTACTTC.

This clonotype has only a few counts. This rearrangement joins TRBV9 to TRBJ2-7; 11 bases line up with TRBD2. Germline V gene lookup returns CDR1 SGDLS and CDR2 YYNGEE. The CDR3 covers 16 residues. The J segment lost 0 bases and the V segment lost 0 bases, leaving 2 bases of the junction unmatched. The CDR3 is CASSVGLAGSSYEQYF. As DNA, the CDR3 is TGTGCCAGCAGCGTAGGACTAGCGGGAAGCTCCTACGAGCAGTACTTC.

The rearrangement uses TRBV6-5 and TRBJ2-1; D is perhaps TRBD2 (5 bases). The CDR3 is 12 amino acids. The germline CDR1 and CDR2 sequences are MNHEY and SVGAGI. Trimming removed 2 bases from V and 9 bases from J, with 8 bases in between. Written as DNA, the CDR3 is TGTGCCAGCAGTTACGGTGCGGGTGAGCAGTTCTTC. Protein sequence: CASSYGAGEQFF.

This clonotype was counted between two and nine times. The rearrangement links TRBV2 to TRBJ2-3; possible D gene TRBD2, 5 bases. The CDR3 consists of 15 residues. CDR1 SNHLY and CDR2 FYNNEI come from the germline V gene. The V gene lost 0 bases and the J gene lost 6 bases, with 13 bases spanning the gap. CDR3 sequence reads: CASSEALLSDDTQYF. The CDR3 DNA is TGTGCCAGCAGTGAAGCGCTTCTTAGCGATGATACGCAGTATTTT.

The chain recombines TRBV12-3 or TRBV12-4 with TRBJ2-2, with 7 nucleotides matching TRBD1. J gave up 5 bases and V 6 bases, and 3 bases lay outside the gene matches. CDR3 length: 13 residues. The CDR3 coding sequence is TGTGCCAGCAGGACACAGGGGACCGGGGAGCTGTTTTTT. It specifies CASRTQGTGELFF.

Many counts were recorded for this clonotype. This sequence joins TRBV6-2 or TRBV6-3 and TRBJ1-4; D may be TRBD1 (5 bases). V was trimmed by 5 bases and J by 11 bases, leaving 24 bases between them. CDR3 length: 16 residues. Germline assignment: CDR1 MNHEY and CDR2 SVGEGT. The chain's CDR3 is CASSEGSGTPTDKLFF. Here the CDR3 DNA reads TGTGCCAGCAGTGAGGGATCCGGGACCCCGACGGACAAACTGTTTTTT.

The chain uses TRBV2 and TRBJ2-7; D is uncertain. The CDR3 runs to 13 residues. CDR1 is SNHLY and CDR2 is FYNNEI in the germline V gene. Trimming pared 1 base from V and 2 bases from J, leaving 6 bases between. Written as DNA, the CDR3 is TGTGCCAGCAGTGAAGGGCCAACCTACGAGCAGTACTTC. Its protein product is CASSEGPTYEQYF.

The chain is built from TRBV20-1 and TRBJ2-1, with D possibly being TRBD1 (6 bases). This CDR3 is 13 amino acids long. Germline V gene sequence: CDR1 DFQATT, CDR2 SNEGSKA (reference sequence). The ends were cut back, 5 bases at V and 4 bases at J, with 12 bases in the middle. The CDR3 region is CSAFRTDYNEQFF. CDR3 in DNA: TGCAGTGCTTTCAGGACAGATTACAATGAGCAGTTCTTC.

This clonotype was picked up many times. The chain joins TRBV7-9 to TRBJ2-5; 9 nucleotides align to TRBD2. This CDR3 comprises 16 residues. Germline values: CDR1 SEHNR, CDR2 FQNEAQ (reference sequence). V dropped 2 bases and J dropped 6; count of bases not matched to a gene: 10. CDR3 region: CASSLSLAGVMQTQYF. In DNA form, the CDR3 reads TGTGCCAGCAGCTTATCCTTAGCGGGAGTTATGCAGACCCAGTACTTC.

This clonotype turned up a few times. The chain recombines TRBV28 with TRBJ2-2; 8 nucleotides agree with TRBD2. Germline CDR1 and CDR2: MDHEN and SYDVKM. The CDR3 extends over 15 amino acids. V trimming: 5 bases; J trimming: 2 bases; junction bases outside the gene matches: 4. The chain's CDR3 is CASSAGGANTGELFF. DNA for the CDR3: TGTGCCAGCAGTGCCGGGGGGGCCAACACCGGGGAGCTGTTTTTT.